This T cell receptor beta chain was identified in a study of monozygotic twins with inflammatory bowel disease. TCR libraries each used approximately 3,500 ng of total RNA. TCRdb re-called the 5' RACE reads and shows each CDR3 protein once, DNA omitted. Its table records hundreds of thousands of distinct CDR3 sequences. Germline values: CDR1 MNHEY, CDR2 SVGAGI. This CDR3 is built from 16 residues. V is TRBV6-5 and J is TRBJ1-2. This receptor was taken from a human donor with ulcerative colitis or Crohn's disease, or a healthy co-twin of an affected twin (not recorded which). Sequencing input: blood. The CDR3 sequence: CASSYSSVRESSGYTF.